The 8 T cell receptor beta chains reported below all come from one sample, sequenced in a study of shared clonotypes between healthy human individuals. The repertoire was sequenced with immunoSEQ multiplex PCR; TCRdb's copy has only in-frame clones and lacks some. The table lists roughly 1,100,000 clones, around 76% of them singletons. Sequences were obtained from memory CD4+ T cells sorted from blood. Indicated subset: CD45RA-negative fraction. These receptor sequences come from a man younger than 35 in good health.

The CDR3 spells CASKTSGGAYEQYF. The CDR3, as DNA: TGTGCCAGCAAAACTAGCGGGGGGGCGTACGAGCAGTACTTC. This chain joins TRBV6-6 and TRBJ2-7, with 13 bases aligning to TRBD2. V lost 7 bases, J lost 4 bases, and 4 bases stayed unmatched. The length of the CDR3 is 14 residues. Germline V gives CDR1 MNHNY, CDR2 SVGAGI (reference sequence).

The sample holds a few counts of this clone. This sample also contains other DNA sequences that code for the same CDR3. The rearrangement links TRBV5-4 to TRBJ2-2, with TRBD2 matching over 9 bases. The CDR3 extends over 16 amino acids. In germline, CDR1 is SGHNT, CDR2 YYREEE (reference sequence). With 5 bases clipped from V and 1 base from J, the junction kept 6 bases outside the gene matches. In DNA, the CDR3 is TGTGCCAGCAGTTGGGGACTAGCCCTGAACACCGGGGAGCTGTTTTTT. It specifies CASSWGLALNTGELFF.

The chain couples TRBV2 to TRBJ2-7, with 13 bases identical to TRBD2. Germline CDR1 is SNHLY and CDR2 is FYNNEI. V trimming: 3 bases; J trimming: 3 bases; junction bases outside the gene matches: 8. The CDR3 extends over 17 amino acids. The CDR3 nucleotides are TGTGCCAGCAGTGAGCAGCCAAGGACTAGCGGGAGCTACGAGCAGTACTTC. Protein product: CASSEQPRTSGSYEQYF. Complete variable domain (other parts from reference TRBV2 and TRBJ2-7): EPEVTQTPSHQVTQMGQEVILRCVPISNHLYFYWYRQILGQKVEFLVSFYNNEISEKSEIFDDQFSVERPDGSNFTLKIRSTKLEDSAMYFCASSEQPRTSGSYEQYFGPGTRLTVT.

The rearrangement joins TRBV30 to TRBJ2-5, with D hard to call. The CDR3 is 11 residues long. Germline CDR1 GTSNPN, CDR2 SVGIG (reference sequence). With 1 base removed from V and 7 bases from J, the gap between germline ends came to 7 bases. The CDR3 is CAWSGPRTQYF. For the CDR3, the DNA is TGTGCCTGGAGTGGCCCTAGGACCCAGTACTTC.

The chain uses TRBV7-9 and TRBJ2-1, with 15 bases that match TRBD2. The CDR3 runs 19 residues. Germline lookup yields CDR1 SEHNR and CDR2 FQNEAQ (reference sequence). The ends lost 0 bases at V and 3 bases at J; junction bases unmatched: 6. This CDR3 reads CASSLATGLAGGFYNEQFF. In DNA form, the CDR3 reads TGTGCCAGCAGCTTAGCGACGGGACTAGCGGGAGGATTCTACAATGAGCAGTTCTTC.

The chain has TRBV25-1 and TRBJ2-1; D perhaps matches TRBD2 (6 bases). Per the germline V gene, CDR1 is MGHDK and CDR2 is SYGVNS. The CDR3 contains 16 residues. V gave up 5 bases and J gave up 6 bases, with 20 bases separating them. CDR3 DNA sequence: TGTGCCAGCAGTCAGAGCCCGGGACTCCTCCGCAATGAGCAGTTCTTC. Its protein product is CASSQSPGLLRNEQFF.

The V gene is TRBV5-6, the J gene TRBJ1-1; D not certain. V was shortened by 3 bases and J by 4 bases, with 10 bases between the two germline ends. From germline, CDR1 is SGHDT and CDR2 YYEEEE. The CDR3 loop spans 13 amino acids. CDR3 nucleotides: TGTGCCAGCAGCTCCCCCGAGGGCACTGAAGCTTTCTTT. Its translation is CASSSPEGTEAFF.

The V gene is TRBV7-8, the J gene TRBJ2-3; D is possibly TRBD2 (6 bases). CDR1 SGHVS and CDR2 FQNEAQ come from the germline V gene. V dropped 5 bases and J dropped 1 base, with 13 bases sitting between them. The CDR3 length is 15 residues. CDR3 region: CASSGTGGRTDTQYF. The CDR3 DNA follows: TGTGCCAGCAGCGGGACCGGGGGACGCACAGATACGCAGTATTTT.